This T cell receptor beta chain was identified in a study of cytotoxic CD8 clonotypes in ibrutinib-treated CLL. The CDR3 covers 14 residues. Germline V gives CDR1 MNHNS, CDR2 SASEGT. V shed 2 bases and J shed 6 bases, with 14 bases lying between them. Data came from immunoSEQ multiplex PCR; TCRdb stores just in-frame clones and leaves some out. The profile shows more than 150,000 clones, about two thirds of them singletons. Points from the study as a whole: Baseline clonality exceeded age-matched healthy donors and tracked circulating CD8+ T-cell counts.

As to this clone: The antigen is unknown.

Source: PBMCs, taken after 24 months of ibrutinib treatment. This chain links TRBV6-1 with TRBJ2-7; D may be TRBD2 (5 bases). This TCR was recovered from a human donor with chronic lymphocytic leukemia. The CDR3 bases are TGTGCCAGCAGTGAATCCCCGAGGGAGAGCGAGCAGTACTTC. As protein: CASSESPRESEQYF.